Listed below are T cell receptor beta chains from one sample, sequenced in a study of blood T cell repertoires in COVID-19. Using immunoSEQ multiplex PCR, the repertoire was profiled, and TCRdb retains in-frame clones only, with some absent. Of approximately 210,000 clones in the sample, about 92% were seen once. Source material: peripheral blood. These receptors were taken from a man aged 25-40 years with acute or convalescent COVID-19. The conserved cysteine and the conserved F or W are not part of the CDR3 here.

>TRBJ2-2|14|TRBV30
AWISGRVLKTGELF
>TRBJ1-1|17|TRBV30
AWSAHRRGPGYRGTEAF
>TRBJ2-7|10|TRBV28
ASSLTPSKQY
>TRBJ2-5|13|TRBV19
ASSNWAGRQETQY
>TRBJ2-7|13|TRBV6-5
ASSYAQGSSYEQY
>TRBJ2-7|13|TRBV19
ASSPTGTVSYEQY
>TRBJ1-1|12|TRBV19
ASSPQGQNTEAF
>TRBJ2-2|14|TRBV5-6
ASSWGVAGGTGELF
>TRBJ2-1|9|TRBV28
ASSLQREVF
>TRBJ2-7|13|TRBV14
ASSQGLGGSYEQY
>TRBJ2-2|15|TRBV30
AWSELSGRASPGELF
>TRBJ1-1|12|TRBV30
AWRERIMNTEAF
>TRBJ1-2|12|TRBV19
ASSIGTGRGGYT
>TRBJ1-1|13|TRBV28
ASRRSGTGGTEAF
>TRBJ2-5|13|TRBV24-1
ATSENRAGGETQY
>TRBJ2-2|14|TRBV5-4
ASSRSGTANTGELF
>TRBJ1-2|13|TRBV7-2
ASSLVQGAGYGYT
>TRBJ1-2|12|TRBV3-1/TRBV3-2
ASSQGGVGYGYT
>TRBJ1-6|13|TRBV7-2
ASSLARDSNSPLH
>TRBJ1-1|10|TRBV28
ASSLVDGEAF
>TRBJ2-1|12|TRBV2
ASSDSRVHNEQF
>TRBJ1-5|11|TRBV30
AWGDRENQPQH
>TRBJ1-1|12|TRBV7-9
ASSSTGVGTEAF
>TRBJ2-7|14|TRBV5-4
ASSLGGLAGGDEQY
>TRBJ2-3|13|TRBV10-2
ASARLASYTDTQY
>TRBJ2-1|14|TRBV7-8
ASSLLSGSSYNEQF
>TRBJ1-2|11|TRBV28
ASRKDRARGYT
>TRBJ1-2|9|TRBV28
ASSLGVGYT
>TRBJ2-7|13|TRBV6-2/TRBV6-3
ASSYPPRGTYEQY
>TRBJ2-7|15|TRBV7-9
ASSLLSGRDNSYEQY
>TRBJ2-7|12|TRBV3-1/TRBV3-2
ASSHNRVSYEQY
>TRBJ1-1|11|TRBV28
ASFHGTALEAF
>TRBJ1-1|13|TRBV24-1
ATSDSGEGNTEAF
>TRBJ1-1|12|TRBV29-1
SVDWRGRDTEAF
>TRBJ2-6|14|TRBV5-1
ASSLVGGAGANVLT
>TRBJ2-7|16|TRBV4-1
ASSQAGLAGARSYEQY
>TRBJ2-1|14|TRBV11-3
ASTSSLAGLYNEQF
>TRBJ2-1|13|TRBV27
ASSRDRSSYNEQF
>TRBJ1-2|10|TRBV5-1
ASRRGQDGYT
>TRBJ2-7|10|TRBV9
ASSEGLGEQY
>TRBJ1-4|11|TRBV5-6
ASSSRAREKLF
>TRBJ2-3|14|TRBV5-1
ASDPYGLAATDTQY
>TRBJ2-1|12|TRBV28
ASSIRDRLNEQF
>TRBJ2-1|14|TRBV7-2
ASSSMGLGSYNEQF
>TRBJ2-2|13|TRBV6-5
ASSYRSSDTGELF